This T cell receptor (beta chain) was found in a study of CD8+ T cells in alopecia areata. Regarding the study as a whole: Persistence during tofacitinib was seen for many expanded lesional clones in scalp and blood. Scalp repertoires also include resident alphabeta T cells from normal skin.

Specified treatment: oral pan-JAK inhibitor, 5-10 mg twice daily. Collected material from alopecia areata patients comprised lesional scalp punch biopsies and peripheral blood. Regarding this clone: The antigen is not known.

Trimming at V came to 2 bases and at J to 13 bases, leaving 4 bases not matched to a gene. The length of the CDR3 is 11 residues. Germline lookup yields CDR1 SGHTA and CDR2 FQGNSA. RNA extraction and reverse transcription yielded cDNA as sequencing template. Clones were sequenced by immunoSEQ multiplex PCR, and TCRdb holds only the in-frame ones, with some missing. This sample has some 200,000 clones; about three fifths occur once, and the top ten carry approximately 3.3%. Sample: CD4+ T cells sorted from blood, taken at week 4, from a patient treated with tofacitinib. This clonotype originated in a human donor with alopecia areata. The J gene is TRBJ2-7, the V gene TRBV7-2; 8 bases align to TRBD2. The CDR3 loop reads CASSLLGLVYF. The CDR3 DNA follows: TGTGCCAGCAGCTTATTGGGACTAGTTTACTTC. Using reference TRBV7-2 and TRBJ2-7 for the parts outside the CDR3, the full variable domain is GAGVSQSPSNKVTEKGKDVELRCDPISGHTALYWYRQSLGQGLEFLIYFQGNSAPDKSGLPSDRFSAERTGGSVSTLTIQRTQQEDSAVYLCASSLLGLVYFGPGTRLTVT.